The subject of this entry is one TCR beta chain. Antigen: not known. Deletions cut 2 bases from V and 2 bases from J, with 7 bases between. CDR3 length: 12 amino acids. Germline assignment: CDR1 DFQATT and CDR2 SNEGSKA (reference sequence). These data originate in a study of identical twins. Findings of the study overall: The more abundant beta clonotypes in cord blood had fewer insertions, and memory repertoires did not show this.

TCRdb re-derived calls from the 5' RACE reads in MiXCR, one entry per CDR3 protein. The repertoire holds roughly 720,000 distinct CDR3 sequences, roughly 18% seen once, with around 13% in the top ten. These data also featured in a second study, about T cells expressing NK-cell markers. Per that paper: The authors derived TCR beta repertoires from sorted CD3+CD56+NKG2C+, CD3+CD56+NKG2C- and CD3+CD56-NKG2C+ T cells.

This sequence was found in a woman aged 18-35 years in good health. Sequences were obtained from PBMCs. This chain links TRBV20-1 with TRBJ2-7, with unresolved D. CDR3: CSARPSPYEQYF. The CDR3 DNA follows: TGCAGTGCTAGACCCTCCCCCTACGAGCAGTACTTC.